The 17 T cell receptor beta chains in this list originate from one sample, sequenced in a study of blood T cells in healthy people across ages. It was with a sample-barcoded 5' primer and a J-beta primer mix that a second PCR of roughly 6 to 12 cycles was run. TCRdb re-called the 5' RACE reads through MiXCR, storing one row per CDR3 protein. The profile shows 1,500,000 or so distinct CDR3 sequences, 42% of them singletons. Material for sequencing was blood. These receptors came from a woman aged 18-35 years in good health.

The V call is TRBV7-9, the J call TRBJ1-1, with D uncertain. V was clipped by 6 bases and J by 12 bases, with 11 bases between them. Germline loops: CDR1 SEHNR, CDR2 FQNEAQ (reference sequence). This CDR3 spans 10 amino acids. DNA for the CDR3: TGTGCCAGCAGTGCGGGGAATCCTTTCTTT. Protein sequence: CASSAGNPFF.

The rearrangement links TRBV9 to TRBJ2-1, with D perhaps TRBD1 or TRBD2 (7 bases each). The closer fit of TRBJ2-7 to the DNA end suggests the J call may be wrong. The CDR3 covers 14 residues. Looked up from germline, CDR1 is SGDLS and CDR2 is YYNGEE. CDR3 protein: CASSGGGQPDEQYF. The CDR3 DNA reads TGTGCCAGCAGCGGGGGGGGACAGCCCGATGAGCAGTACTTC.

Worth noting for this clonotype: One base away lies a much larger clone, so this may be a sequencing read error. This rearrangement joins TRBV29-1 to TRBJ2-3; 7 nucleotides align to TRBD2. The CDR3 is 13 residues long. Germline loops: CDR1 SQVTM, CDR2 ANQGSEA. The DNA of the CDR3 is TGCAGCGCCTCTAGCGGATTCACAGATACGCGGTATTTT. Residues: CSASSGFTDTRYF.

This clonotype was detected only a few times. The rearrangement joins TRBV4-3 to TRBJ2-7, with a possible D match to TRBD1 (6 bases). Trimming left V 1 base short and J 3 bases short, with 22 bases between. This CDR3 comprises 18 residues. Germline assignment: CDR1 LGHNA and CDR2 YSLEER. The CDR3 DNA is TGCGCCAGCAGCCAAGGTCCGGGCAGGGGAAGTCTTCTCTACGAGCAGTACTTC. This encodes CASSQGPGRGSLLYEQYF.

The chain employs TRBV12-3 or TRBV12-4 and TRBJ2-6, with D perhaps matching TRBD1 (5 bases). The CDR3 is 17 residues long. V was clipped by 3 bases and J by 1 base, with 13 bases between them. The CDR3, as DNA: TGTGCCAGCAGTTTGTCCAGGGCTCCTTCTGGGGCCAACGTCCTGACTTTC. It translates to CASSLSRAPSGANVLTF.

This chain links TRBV3-1 with TRBJ2-4; 11 bases are a match to TRBD2. The germline CDR1 and CDR2 sequences are LGHDT and YNNKEL (reference sequence). With 5 bases clipped from V and 4 bases from J, the junction kept 10 bases outside the gene matches. This CDR3 spans 17 amino acids. The CDR3 loop is CASSGPGLAVIKNIQYF. CDR3 nucleotide sequence: TGTGCCAGCAGCGGGCCGGGACTAGCGGTGATAAAAAACATTCAGTACTTC.

There are many counts of this clonotype. The chain couples TRBV4-3 to TRBJ1-2; 10 nucleotides align to TRBD1. The CDR3 runs to 19 residues. Trimming removed 3 bases from V and 4 bases from J; junction bases left unmatched: 17. The germline V gene has CDR1 LGHNA and CDR2 YSLEER. The CDR3 protein is CASSHSLTPGTGDFYGYTF. CDR3 DNA sequence: TGCGCCAGCAGCCACTCTCTTACACCCGGGACAGGGGACTTCTATGGCTACACCTTC.

This chain links TRBV6-1 with TRBJ1-2; no firm D call. Trimming removed 6 bases from V and 2 bases from J, with 10 bases in between. Looked up from germline, CDR1 is MNHNS and CDR2 is SASEGT. CDR3 length equals 13 residues. The CDR3 sequence: CASSMTTNYGYTF. CDR3 sequence (DNA): TGTGCCAGCAGCATGACAACCAACTATGGCTACACCTTC.

Remarks on this clonotype: A much more abundant neighbour one base away suggests this may be a read error. The chain recombines TRBV24-1 with TRBJ2-1; TRBD1 matches at 10 bases. CDR1 is KGHDR and CDR2 is SFDVKD in the germline V gene. The CDR3 spans 17 residues. Here the CDR3 reads CTTSDTTGTGVYNEQFF. CDR3 DNA: TGTACCACCAGTGATACAACCGGGACAGGGGTCTACAATGAGCAGTTCTTC.

The chain combines TRBV2 with TRBJ2-7, with a possible D match to TRBD1 (6 bases). Germline V CDR1 and CDR2: SNHLY, FYNNEI. The CDR3 spans 14 residues. V was clipped by 4 bases and J by 1 base, with 11 bases between them. The CDR3 bases are TGTGCCAGCAGTGGACAGGATGTTTCCTACGAGCAGTACTTC. Amino acids: CASSGQDVSYEQYF.

In this sample, this clonotype turned up a few times. V is TRBV14 and J is TRBJ1-2; D not certain. There are 13 residues in the CDR3. Trimming took off 2 bases at V and 3 bases at J, with 7 bases between the two ends. Per the germline V gene, CDR1 is SGHDN and CDR2 is FVKESK. Here the CDR3 DNA reads TGTGCCAGCAGCCAAACAGTTTACTATGGCTACACCTTC. The encoded protein is CASSQTVYYGYTF.

The rearrangement links TRBV29-1 to TRBJ2-1, with a weak D call TRBD2 (6 bases). Trimming left V 3 bases short and J 5 bases short, with 11 bases between. The CDR3 sequence is 13 residues long. Germline V gene lookup returns CDR1 SQVTM and CDR2 ANQGSEA. CDR3 sequence reads: CSVDFGRNNEQFF. CDR3 DNA: TGCAGCGTTGATTTTGGGAGGAACAATGAGCAGTTCTTC.

This chain joins TRBV4-3 and TRBJ2-7; 14 bases agree with TRBD2. With V trimmed by 1 base and J by 3 bases, 2 bases remained unmatched. The CDR3 contains 16 residues. Per the germline V gene, CDR1 is LGHNA and CDR2 is YSLEER. The DNA for the CDR3 is TGCGCCAGCAGCCAAGGACTAGCGGGAGGGCTCTACGAGCAGTACTTC. This sequence encodes CASSQGLAGGLYEQYF.

The chain employs TRBV7-9 and TRBJ2-3, with 11 bases matching TRBD2. The germline V gene encodes CDR1 SEHNR and CDR2 FQNEAQ (reference sequence). J lost 4 bases, V lost 3 bases, and 9 bases had no gene match. The length of the CDR3 is 17 residues. The chain's CDR3 is CASSFFKTSGVADTQYF. The CDR3 coding sequence is TGTGCCAGCAGCTTCTTCAAGACTAGCGGGGTAGCAGATACGCAGTATTTT.

V gene TRBV4-1 combines with J gene TRBJ2-1; D is undetermined. This CDR3 has 13 amino acids. The V end lost 1 base, the J end lost 9 bases, and 10 bases lay between the germline ends. The germline gives CDR1 MGHRA, CDR2 YSYEKL. The CDR3: CASSQARTTEQFF. Here the CDR3 DNA reads TGCGCCAGCAGCCAAGCGCGGACGACTGAGCAGTTCTTC.

This clonotype was recorded at least ten times. The CDR3 bases are TGTGCCAGCAGCTTGACATTAAAGGGACTAGCGGGATACAATGAGCAGTTCTTC. Protein: CASSLTLKGLAGYNEQFF. V gene TRBV5-6 combines with J gene TRBJ2-1, with TRBD2 matching 13 bases. V dropped 1 base and J dropped 4; count of bases not matched to a gene: 8. CDR1 is SGHDT and CDR2 is YYEEEE in the germline V gene. The CDR3 sequence is 18 residues long.

This clonotype was counted between two and nine times. The rearrangement links TRBV6-6 to TRBJ1-2, with TRBD1 as a possible D gene (5 bases). From germline, CDR1 is MNHNY and CDR2 SVGAGI (reference sequence). The CDR3 loop spans 13 amino acids. V lost 10 bases and J lost 0, with 12 bases in between. CDR3 sequence: CATRGASNYGYTF. CDR3 coding DNA: TGTGCCACCCGCGGGGCTTCTAACTATGGCTACACCTTC.